The 13 T cell receptor beta chains in this list originate from one sample, sequenced in a study of shared clonotypes between healthy human individuals. Repertoires were generated with immunoSEQ multiplex PCR, while TCRdb's copy carries only in-frame clones and drops some. There are around 610,000 clones in the sample; approximately 96% occur only once, and around 0.1% lies in the top ten. Positively selected for CCR7, the CD45RO-negative cells used as naive CD8 cells excluded terminally differentiated effector memory CD45RA+ cells. The sequenced sample consisted of naive CD8+ T cells sorted from blood. The receptor set was obtained from a woman aged 25 to 39 in good health.

The chain links TRBV6-1 to TRBJ1-5, with 7 bases that match TRBD1. This CDR3 contains 19 residues. Germline CDR1 is MNHNS and CDR2 is SASEGT. The J segment lost 5 bases and the V segment lost 2 bases, leaving 18 bases of the junction unmatched. The CDR3 bases are TGTGCCAGCAGTGAAAGGTCAGGGAGAGACAGGGCCTACGATCAGCCCCAGCATTTT. Its protein is CASSERSGRDRAYDQPQHF.

The chain joins TRBV15 to TRBJ2-3, with unresolved D. V was pared by 4 bases and J by 5 bases, with 7 bases between. The CDR3 spans 12 residues. Germline CDR1 and CDR2: LNHNV and YYDKDF (reference sequence). Here the CDR3 reads CATSTLGDTQYF. CDR3 sequence (DNA): TGTGCCACCAGCACCTTGGGAGATACGCAGTATTTT.

This chain joins TRBV7-9 and TRBJ2-2; D may be TRBD1 or TRBD2 (5 bases each). The V gene's germline CDR1 is SEHNR and CDR2 FQNEAQ (reference sequence). The CDR3 is 13 residues long. V was shortened by 3 bases and J by 5 bases, with 7 bases between the two germline ends. In DNA, the CDR3 is TGTGCCAGCAGCTTGGGGGAAACCGGGGAGCTGTTTTTT. Protein: CASSLGETGELFF.

The chain couples TRBV28 to TRBJ2-1; the D gene could be TRBD1 or TRBD2 (5 bases each). The V and J ends lost 6 bases and 6 bases respectively, with 15 bases between them. The CDR3 extends over 14 amino acids. The germline CDR1 and CDR2 sequences are MDHEN and SYDVKM. The CDR3, as DNA: TGTGCCAGCAGCCAATACCGGGGCGTCAATGAGCAGTTCTTC. Amino acids: CASSQYRGVNEQFF.

As DNA, the CDR3 is TGTGCCAGCAGCGTAGGGGCAGGACGTGAACTTTACGAGCAGTACTTC. It codes for CASSVGAGRELYEQYF. This chain connects TRBV9 to TRBJ2-7; D not resolved. Germline values: CDR1 SGDLS, CDR2 YYNGEE. The CDR3 is made up of 16 amino acids. Trimming left V 0 bases short and J 4 bases short, with 17 bases between.

This chain uses TRBV9 with TRBJ2-1, with TRBD2 as a possible D gene (5 bases). V gave up 0 bases and J gave up 8 bases, with 21 bases separating them. Germline CDR1 is SGDLS and CDR2 is YYNGEE. The CDR3 totals 17 residues. This chain's CDR3 is CASSVEFASGPGDEQFF. DNA for the CDR3: TGTGCCAGCAGCGTAGAATTCGCGAGCGGACCTGGGGATGAGCAGTTCTTC.

This rearrangement joins TRBV7-3 to TRBJ2-1; no definite D call. Germline V gene data show CDR1 as SGHTA and CDR2 as FQGTGA. The CDR3 runs 13 residues. Trimming shortened V by 4 bases and J by 4 bases, and 8 bases separated the two germline ends. As DNA, the CDR3 is TGTGCCAGCAGCTCAAGTATGTACAATGAGCAGTTCTTC. It codes for CASSSSMYNEQFF.

The chain recombines TRBV28 with TRBJ2-7, with 8 bases matching TRBD2. This CDR3 region has 14 residues. CDR1 is MDHEN, CDR2 SYDVKM, per germline. The trim removed 3 bases at V and 5 bases at J, leaving 6 bases unmatched. CDR3 DNA: TGTGCCAGCAGTTTGAGCGGGAGTCTCCACGAGCAGTACTTC. The encoded protein is CASSLSGSLHEQYF.

As DNA, the CDR3 is TGTGCCAGCAGGGGGGACCTCTCCCCCGAGAACATTCAGTACTTC. Translation: CASRGDLSPENIQYF. This chain joins TRBV4-2 and TRBJ2-4, with D tentatively TRBD1 or TRBD2 (5 bases each). The CDR3 length is 15 residues. CDR1 LGHNA and CDR2 YNFKEQ come from the germline V gene. The germline V and J ends were trimmed by 6 bases and 7 bases, with 19 bases remaining between them.

V and J are TRBV5-6 and TRBJ2-7; D not resolved. The CDR3 has 15 amino acids. Trimming took off 2 bases at V and 1 base at J, with 13 bases between the two ends. Germline V gene data show CDR1 as SGHDT and CDR2 as YYEEEE. The CDR3 spells CASSFRPMGSYEQYF. Here the CDR3 DNA reads TGTGCCAGCAGCTTTCGCCCTATGGGTTCCTACGAGCAGTACTTC.

This sequence joins TRBV19 and TRBJ2-1, with 7 bases lining up with TRBD2. The CDR3 is 14 amino acids. The junction had 4 bases not matched to a gene; V was cut back by 3 bases and J by 5 bases. The germline V gene encodes CDR1 LNHDA and CDR2 SQIVND (reference sequence). The CDR3 sequence: CASSILAGDNEQFF. CDR3 bases: TGTGCCAGTAGTATCTTAGCGGGCGACAATGAGCAGTTCTTC.

V and J are TRBV14 and TRBJ1-1; weak D call: TRBD1 (5 bases). The CDR3 length is 12 residues. Trimming left V 6 bases short and J 5 bases short, with 10 bases between. CDR1 is SGHDN and CDR2 is FVKESK in the germline V gene. DNA of the CDR3: TGTGCCAGCAGAGAGCAGGGTACTGAAGCTTTCTTT. Translated: CASREQGTEAFF.

V usage is TRBV5-6 and J usage is TRBJ2-5; possible D gene TRBD2, 7 bases. The CDR3 contains 12 residues. Germline CDR1 reads SGHDT; CDR2 reads YYEEEE. With 2 bases removed from V and 6 bases from J, the gap between germline ends came to 8 bases. The CDR3 is CASSFGGQTQYF. CDR3 nucleotides: TGTGCCAGCAGCTTCGGGGGGCAGACCCAGTACTTC.